This entry describes one T cell receptor (beta chain). Its antigen is not identified. V lost 5 bases to trimming and J lost 2 bases, with 13 bases between them. The CDR3 sequence is 13 residues long. Germline CDR1 reads DFQATT; CDR2 reads SNEGSKA (reference sequence). This record belongs to a study of identical twins. MiXCR, run by TCRdb on the 5' RACE reads, gives a single entry per CDR3 protein. The sample includes 1.5 million to 2 million distinct CDR3 sequences, roughly a third seen only once; the top ten take about 0.27%. Whole-study findings and limits: Beta clonotypes that were abundant in cord blood contained fewer insertions, a pattern absent from memory repertoires.

The source material was cord blood. This rearrangement joins TRBV20-1 to TRBJ2-7, with D possibly matching TRBD1 (6 bases). This receptor was taken from a newborn girl in good health. The CDR3 protein is CSAGGRITYEQYF. The CDR3 DNA follows: TGCAGTGCTGGGGGCCGGATCACCTACGAGCAGTACTTC.